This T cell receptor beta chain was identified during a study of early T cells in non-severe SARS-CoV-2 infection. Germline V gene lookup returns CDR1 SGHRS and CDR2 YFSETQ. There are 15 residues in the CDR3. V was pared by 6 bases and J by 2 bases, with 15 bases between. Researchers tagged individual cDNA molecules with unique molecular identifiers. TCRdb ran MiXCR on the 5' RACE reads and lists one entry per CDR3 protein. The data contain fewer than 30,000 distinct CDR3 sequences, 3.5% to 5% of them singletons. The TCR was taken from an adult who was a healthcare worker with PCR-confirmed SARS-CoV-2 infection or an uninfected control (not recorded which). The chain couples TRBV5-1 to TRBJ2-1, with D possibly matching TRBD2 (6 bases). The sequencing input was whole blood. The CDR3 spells CASTREAGPYNEQFF. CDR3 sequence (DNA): TGCGCCAGCACCCGAGAGGCGGGACCCTACAATGAGCAGTTCTTC.